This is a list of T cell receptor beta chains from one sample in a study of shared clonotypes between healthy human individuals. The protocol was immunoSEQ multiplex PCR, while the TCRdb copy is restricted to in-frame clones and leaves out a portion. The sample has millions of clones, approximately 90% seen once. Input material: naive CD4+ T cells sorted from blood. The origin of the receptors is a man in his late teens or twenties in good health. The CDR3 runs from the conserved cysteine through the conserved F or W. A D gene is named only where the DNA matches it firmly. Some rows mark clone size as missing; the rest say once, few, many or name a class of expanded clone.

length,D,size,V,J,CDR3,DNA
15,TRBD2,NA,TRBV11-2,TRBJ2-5,CASSSSGGAQETQYF,TGTGCCAGCAGCTCGAGCGGGGGGGCGCAAGAGACCCAGTACTTC
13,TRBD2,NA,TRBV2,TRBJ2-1,CASSVLALNEQFF,TGTGCCAGCAGTGTACTAGCGTTAAATGAGCAGTTCTTC
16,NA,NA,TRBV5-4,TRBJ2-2,CASSQLTGVNTGELFF,TGTGCCAGCAGCCAGCTGACTGGGGTTAACACCGGGGAGCTGTTTTTT
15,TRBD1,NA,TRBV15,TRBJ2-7,CATSRDPGGSDEQYF,TGTGCCACCAGCAGAGATCCAGGGGGCTCCGACGAGCAGTACTTC
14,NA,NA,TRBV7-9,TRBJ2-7,CASSLNGKWHEQYF,TGTGCCAGCAGCTTAAATGGGAAGTGGCACGAGCAGTACTTC
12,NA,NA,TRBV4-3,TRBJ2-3,CASSQEADTQYF,TGCGCCAGCAGCCAAGAAGCAGATACGCAGTATTTT
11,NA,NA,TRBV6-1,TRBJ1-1,CASSRPVEAFF,TGTGCCAGCAGCCGCCCCGTGGAAGCTTTCTTT
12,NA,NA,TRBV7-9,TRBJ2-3,CASSASVDTQYF,TGTGCCAGCAGCGCTAGCGTAGATACGCAGTATTTT
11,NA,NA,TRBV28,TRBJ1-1,CASSRYTEAFF,TGTGCCAGCAGTCGCTACACTGAAGCTTTCTTT
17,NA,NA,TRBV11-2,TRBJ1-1,CASSLGVGGRWNTEAFF,TGTGCCAGCAGCTTAGGGGTAGGGGGACGGTGGAACACTGAAGCTTTCTTT
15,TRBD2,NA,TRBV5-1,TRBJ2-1,CASSLEVAGGNEQFF,TGCGCCAGCAGCTTGGAGGTAGCGGGAGGCAATGAGCAGTTCTTC
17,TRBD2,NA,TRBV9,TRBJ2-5,CASSVLAGGPRQETQYF,TGTGCCAGCAGCGTCCTAGCGGGGGGGCCCAGGCAAGAGACCCAGTACTTC
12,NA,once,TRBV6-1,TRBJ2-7,CASRSVTYEQYF,TGTGCCAGCAGGAGTGTTACCTACGAGCAGTACTTC
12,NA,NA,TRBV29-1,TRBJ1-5,CSVGGVGQPQHF,TGCAGCGTTGGCGGCGTCGGGCAGCCCCAGCATTTT
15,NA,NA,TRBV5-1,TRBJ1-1,CASSVSGALNTEAFF,TGCGCCAGCAGTGTAAGTGGGGCCTTGAACACTGAAGCTTTCTTT
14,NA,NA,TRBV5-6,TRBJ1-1,CASRLVNWNTEAFF,TGTGCCAGCAGACTCGTGAATTGGAACACTGAAGCTTTCTTT
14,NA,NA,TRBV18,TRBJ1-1,CASSPPRGDTEAFF,TGTGCCAGCTCACCTCCCCGCGGCGACACTGAAGCTTTCTTT
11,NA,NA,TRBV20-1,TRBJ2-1,CSAGGHNEQFF,TGCAGTGCGGGGGGACACAATGAGCAGTTCTTC
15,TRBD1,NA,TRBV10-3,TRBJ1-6,CAISRDRPPNSPLHF,TGTGCCATCAGCCGGGACAGACCCCCCAATTCACCCCTCCACTTT
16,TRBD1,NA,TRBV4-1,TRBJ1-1,CASSQGPDRVNTEAFF,TGCGCCAGCAGCCAAGGGCCGGACAGGGTAAACACTGAAGCTTTCTTT
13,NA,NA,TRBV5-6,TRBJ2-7,CASSIREGYEQYF,TGTGCCAGCAGCATTAGGGAAGGCTACGAGCAGTACTTC
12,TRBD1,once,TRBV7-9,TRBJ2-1,CASSGQESTQFF,TGTGCCAGCAGCGGACAGGAGTCTACGCAGTTCTTC
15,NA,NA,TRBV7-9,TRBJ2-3,CASSLVGSSTDTQYF,TGTGCCAGCAGCTTAGTCGGCAGTAGCACAGATACGCAGTATTTT
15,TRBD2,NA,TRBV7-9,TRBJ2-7,CASSLDVGGPHEQYF,TGTGCCAGCAGCTTAGACGTGGGAGGGCCCCACGAGCAGTACTTC
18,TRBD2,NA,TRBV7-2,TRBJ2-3,CASSLAYGLAGGPDTQYF,TGTGCCAGCAGCTTAGCGTACGGACTAGCGGGAGGGCCAGATACGCAGTATTTT
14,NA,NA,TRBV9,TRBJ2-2,CASRVRGSAGELFF,TGTGCCAGCCGGGTACGGGGAAGCGCCGGGGAGCTGTTTTTT
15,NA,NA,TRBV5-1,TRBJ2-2,CASSLKAANTGELFF,TGCGCCAGCAGCTTGAAGGCAGCAAACACCGGGGAGCTGTTTTTT
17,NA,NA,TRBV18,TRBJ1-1,CASSPMVWGGMETEAFF,TGTGCCAGCTCTCCTATGGTTTGGGGGGGAATGGAGACTGAAGCTTTCTTT
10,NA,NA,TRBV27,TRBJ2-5,CASGQETQYF,TGTGCCAGCGGGCAAGAGACCCAGTACTTC
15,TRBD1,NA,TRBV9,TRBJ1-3,CASSVQGATGNTIYF,TGTGCCAGCAGCGTACAGGGGGCAACTGGAAACACCATATATTTT
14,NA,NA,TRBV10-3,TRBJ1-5,CAISPDGNNQPQHF,TGTGCCATCAGTCCTGACGGAAACAATCAGCCCCAGCATTTT
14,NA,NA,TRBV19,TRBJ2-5,CASSMRGSQETQYF,TGTGCCAGTAGTATGAGGGGGTCCCAAGAGACCCAGTACTTC
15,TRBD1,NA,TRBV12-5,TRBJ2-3,CASGSTGGGGDTQYF,TGTGCTAGTGGTTCCACAGGGGGCGGTGGAGATACGCAGTATTTT
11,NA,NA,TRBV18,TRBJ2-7,CASSSTNEQYF,TGTGCCAGCTCATCTACAAACGAGCAGTACTTC
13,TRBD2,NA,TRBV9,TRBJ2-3,CATSAGGLNTQYF,TGTGCCACCTCAGCGGGGGGGCTTAATACGCAGTATTTT
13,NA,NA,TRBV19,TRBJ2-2,CASSNRPAGELFF,TGTGCCAGTAGTAACAGACCTGCTGGGGAGCTGTTTTTT
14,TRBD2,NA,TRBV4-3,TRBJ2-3,CASSQESGLGAQYF,TGCGCCAGCAGCCAAGAATCCGGACTAGGAGCGCAGTATTTT
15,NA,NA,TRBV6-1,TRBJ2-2,CASTTRDTPPGELFF,TGTGCCAGCACAACAAGGGATACTCCTCCCGGGGAGCTGTTTTTT
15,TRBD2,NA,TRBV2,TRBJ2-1,CASSPLAGGPKDQFF,TGTGCCAGCAGTCCGCTAGCGGGGGGGCCAAAGGATCAGTTCTTC
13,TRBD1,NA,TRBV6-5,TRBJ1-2,CASSPTGVYGYTF,TGTGCCAGCAGTCCCACAGGGGTCTATGGCTACACCTTC
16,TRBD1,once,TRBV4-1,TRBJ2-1,CASSHPPGGQNNEQFF,TGCGCCAGCAGCCATCCCCCTGGGGGACAGAACAATGAGCAGTTCTTC
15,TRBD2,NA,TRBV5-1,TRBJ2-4,CASSPSGLAGNIQYF,TGCGCCAGCAGCCCTTCGGGACTAGCGGGAAACATTCAGTACTTC
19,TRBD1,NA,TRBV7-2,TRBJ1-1,CASSRRTGTGGEVSPEAFF,TGTGCCAGCAGTAGACGTACTGGGACAGGGGGCGAAGTTAGTCCTGAAGCTTTCTTT
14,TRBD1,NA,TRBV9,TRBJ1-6,CASSLGQGHSPLHF,TGTGCCAGCAGCCTTGGACAGGGACATTCACCCCTCCACTTT
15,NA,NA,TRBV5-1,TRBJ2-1,CASSRQVNSYNEQFF,TGCGCCAGCAGCCGACAGGTGAACTCATACAATGAGCAGTTCTTC
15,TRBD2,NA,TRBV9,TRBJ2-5,CASSSLAGAEETQYF,TGTGCCAGCAGCTCACTAGCGGGGGCGGAAGAGACCCAGTACTTC
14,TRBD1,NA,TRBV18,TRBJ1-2,CASSAGGGDYGYTF,TGTGCCAGCTCGGCAGGGGGCGGCGACTATGGCTACACCTTC
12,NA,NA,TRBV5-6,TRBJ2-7,CASSRTAYEQYF,TGTGCCAGCAGCAGGACAGCTTACGAGCAGTACTTC